This T cell receptor beta chain comes out of a study of CD8 T cells in ankylosing spondylitis. One entry per CDR3 protein results from TCRdb running MiXCR on the 5' RACE reads. The table records about 250,000 distinct CDR3 sequences, 15% to 20% of them present only once. Sequencing was carried out using blood, either unsorted or a sorted T cell fraction (not recorded which). The receptor was isolated from a male donor with ankylosing spondylitis or in good health (not recorded which).

In nucleotides, the CDR3 is TGCGCCAGCAGCCAAGATTCCGGCAGTCTAGCGGGAGGGCTCAATGAGCAGTTCTTC. This encodes CASSQDSGSLAGGLNEQFF. This rearrangement joins TRBV4-3 to TRBJ2-1; 12 bases match TRBD2. This CDR3 contains 19 residues. Germline trimming cut 0 bases from V and 6 bases from J; bases unmatched to any gene: 12. Germline CDR1 LGHNA, CDR2 YSLEER.